This T cell receptor beta chain was found in a study of cytomegalovirus exposure and HLA in healthy donors. Vbeta (60) and Jbeta (13) primers were used in the PCR. Method: immunoSEQ multiplex PCR; TCRdb's copy keeps in-frame clones and lacks some. The sample has nearly 100,000 clones, about 72% seen once; the top ten hold 15% to 20%. CDR1 is SGDLS, CDR2 YYNGEE, per germline. Trimming left V 4 bases short and J 0 bases short, with 11 bases between. The CDR3 covers 15 residues. The V call is TRBV9, the J call TRBJ2-4; weak D call: TRBD2 (5 bases). Sequenced input: PBMCs. The source of this sequence is a woman aged 55-70 years in good health and CMV-seropositive. CDR3 sequence: CASSPRTVAKNIQYF. The CDR3 DNA reads as TGTGCCAGCAGCCCCCGGACTGTAGCCAAAAACATTCAGTACTTC.